This T cell receptor beta chain originates from a study of blood T cells in healthy people across ages. V shed 4 bases and J shed 2 bases, with 25 bases lying between them. The CDR3 loop spans 20 amino acids. CDR1 and CDR2 from the germline V gene are SGHRS and YFSETQ. It was with a sample-barcoded 5' primer and a J-beta primer mix that a second PCR of roughly 6 to 12 cycles was run. The authors tagged each cDNA molecule using a template-switch adaptor with 12 random nucleotides. TCRdb re-called the 5' RACE reads through MiXCR, storing one row per CDR3 protein. Of over 1,500,000 distinct CDR3 sequences listed, about 49% were seen once; the top ten hold approximately 2.1%. With respect to this clonotype: Its antigen is unknown.

Study conclusions and caveats: In long-lived donors, naive CD4+ cell counts and diversity exceeded those of aged donors. Per-million-T-cell TCR beta diversity fell roughly linearly with age.

The source is a woman aged 40 to 49 in good health. The chain combines TRBV5-1 with TRBJ2-6, with D hard to call. Source material: blood. CDR3 nucleotides: TGCGCCAGCAGCCAATTCCCGATGGATTCCACGGCGGCTGGGGCCAACGTCCTGACTTTC. Translation: CASSQFPMDSTAAGANVLTF.